The rows below give T cell receptor beta chains drawn from one sample of a study of blood T cell repertoires in COVID-19. Sequencing was performed with immunoSEQ multiplex PCR; in TCRdb, only in-frame clones are kept and a portion is missing. The data hold 150,000 or so clones, with about 85% observed a single time. Specimen: peripheral blood. The receptors were gathered from a man between 60 and 70 years old with COVID-19, enrolled during active disease. The CDR3 runs from the conserved cysteine through the conserved F or W. Fields, in order: clone size, J gene, D gene, CDR3 length, V gene, CDR3 protein, CDR3 DNA. The D gene is left open where the match is weak. Not every row has a clone size; where given, it reads once, few, many or a size class.

once	TRBJ1-1	-	15	TRBV11-2	CASSLNLGGGTEAFF	TGTGCCAGCAGCTTAAATTTAGGGGGGGGCACTGAAGCTTTCTTT
-	TRBJ2-3	TRBD1	14	TRBV3-1/TRBV3-2	CASSLGQGRDTQYF	TGTGCCAGCAGCCTAGGACAGGGGAGAGATACGCAGTATTTT
-	TRBJ1-5	-	16	TRBV27	CASSSFRPIGNQPQHF	TGTGCCAGCAGTTCCTTTCGACCGATCGGGAATCAGCCCCAGCATTTT
-	TRBJ2-5	TRBD2	16	TRBV9	CASSPQTSGGPRTQYF	TGTGCCAGCAGCCCCCAGACTAGCGGGGGCCCTAGGACCCAGTACTTC
-	TRBJ2-2	TRBD1	16	TRBV5-5	CASSFGQGAGTGELFF	TGTGCCAGCAGCTTTGGACAGGGGGCGGGCACCGGGGAGCTGTTTTTT
-	TRBJ2-7	TRBD1	15	TRBV19	CASSKPGQGVYEQYF	TGTGCCAGTAGTAAACCGGGACAGGGGGTTTACGAGCAGTACTTC
-	TRBJ2-3	TRBD2	16	TRBV5-1	CASRFAGGNTADTQYF	TGCGCCAGCAGATTCGCGGGGGGGAATACCGCAGATACGCAGTATTTT
-	TRBJ1-3	-	16	TRBV7-2	CASSGAGINSGNTIYF	TGTGCCAGCAGCGGCGCCGGGATAAACTCTGGAAACACCATATATTTT
-	TRBJ2-1	TRBD2	16	TRBV29-1	CSVDSFGLAGGREQFF	TGCAGCGTTGATTCGTTCGGACTAGCGGGCGGGCGTGAGCAGTTCTTC
once	TRBJ2-3	-	13	TRBV11-3	CASSATFTDTQYF	TGTGCCAGCAGCGCCACTTTCACAGATACGCAGTATTTT
-	TRBJ1-1	-	16	TRBV4-3	CASSQEDHVGTSEAFF	TGCGCCAGCAGCCAAGAGGACCATGTTGGGACAAGCGAAGCTTTCTTT
-	TRBJ2-2	TRBD2	15	TRBV5-4	CASSLRGGTTGELFF	TGTGCCAGCAGCTTGCGGGGGGGGACCACCGGGGAGCTGTTTTTT
-	TRBJ2-2	-	19	TRBV4-2	CASSQDRPPSGSVTGELFF	TGTGCCAGCAGCCAAGATCGACCCCCCTCCGGGAGCGTTACCGGGGAGCTGTTTTTT
-	TRBJ2-7	-	14	TRBV29-1	CSARRDWPENEQYF	TGCAGCGCCCGCCGGGACTGGCCCGAAAACGAGCAGTACTTC
-	TRBJ1-1	-	14	TRBV30	CAWSTGQGPLEAFF	TGTGCCTGGAGTACCGGGCAGGGCCCTTTGGAAGCTTTCTTT
-	TRBJ1-1	TRBD1	16	TRBV4-2	CASSYRDSRLNTEAFF	TGTGCCAGCAGCTACCGGGACAGCAGATTGAACACTGAAGCTTTCTTT
-	TRBJ2-7	TRBD2	15	TRBV6-5	CASSYEREATYEQYF	TGTGCCAGCAGTTACGAGCGGGAGGCTACCTACGAGCAGTACTTC
-	TRBJ1-1	-	13	TRBV7-3	CASSAGMNTEAFF	TGTGCCAGCAGCGCGGGCATGAACACTGAAGCTTTCTTT
-	TRBJ2-5	-	13	TRBV18	CASSTGVRETQYF	TGTGCCAGCTCGACGGGGGTCAGGGAGACCCAGTACTTC
-	TRBJ2-7	-	14	TRBV11-3	CASSLGRGTYEQYF	TGTGCCAGCAGCTTAGGGCGGGGCACCTACGAGCAGTACTTC
-	TRBJ2-3	-	13	TRBV12-3/TRBV12-4	CASSLRHTDTQYF	TGTGCCAGCAGTTTGAGGCACACAGATACGCAGTATTTT
-	TRBJ2-3	TRBD2	16	TRBV7-3	CASSSGLAGSTDTQYF	TGTGCCAGCAGCTCTGGACTAGCGGGATCCACAGATACGCAGTATTTT
medium-sized	TRBJ1-5	-	12	TRBV12-3/TRBV12-4	CASSAGVKPQHF	TGTGCCAGCAGCGCAGGGGTTAAGCCCCAGCATTTT
-	TRBJ1-1	-	14	TRBV18	CASSPYGSDTEAFF	TGTGCCAGCTCACCTTACGGGTCAGACACTGAAGCTTTCTTT
-	TRBJ1-5	TRBD1	14	TRBV19	CASKETGVNQPQHF	TGTGCCAGTAAAGAGACAGGGGTTAATCAGCCCCAGCATTTT
-	TRBJ2-1	-	17	TRBV25-1	CASRIGEAGFSYNEQFF	TGTGCCAGCAGAATCGGTGAGGCGGGATTCTCCTACAATGAGCAGTTCTTC
-	TRBJ2-7	TRBD2	16	TRBV5-1	CASSWGSGRADYEQYF	TGCGCCAGCAGCTGGGGGAGCGGGAGGGCCGATTACGAGCAGTACTTC
-	TRBJ2-1	TRBD2	16	TRBV4-3	CASSQDSLAGGGEQFF	TGCGCCAGCAGCCAAGATTCACTAGCGGGAGGGGGGGAGCAGTTCTTC
-	TRBJ1-6	-	11	TRBV28	CASRAGGALHF	TGTGCCAGCAGAGCGGGGGGGGCCCTCCACTTT
-	TRBJ1-4	TRBD1	15	TRBV6-6	CASSGPGQGNEKLFF	TGTGCCAGCAGTGGTCCGGGACAGGGCAATGAAAAACTGTTTTTT
-	TRBJ1-1	-	11	TRBV18	CASSPGREAFF	TGTGCCAGCTCACCCGGCAGGGAAGCTTTCTTT
once	TRBJ1-1	-	16	TRBV6-2/TRBV6-3	CASSYSIFGMNTEAFF	TGTGCCAGCAGTTACTCGATATTCGGGATGAACACTGAAGCTTTCTTT
few	TRBJ1-2	TRBD1	15	TRBV18	CASSTATGTGGGYTF	TGTGCCAGCTCAACGGCCACAGGGACAGGGGGTGGCTACACCTTC
-	TRBJ2-1	TRBD1	15	TRBV28	CASSNRDRVNNEQFF	TGTGCCAGCAGTAACCGGGACAGGGTTAACAATGAGCAGTTCTTC
-	TRBJ2-3	TRBD2	17	TRBV14	CASSQAEGLATPDTQYF	TGTGCCAGCAGCCAAGCCGAGGGACTAGCGACGCCAGATACGCAGTATTTT
-	TRBJ2-2	TRBD1	15	TRBV7-9	CASRQGQGPSGELFF	TGTGCCAGCAGGCAGGGACAGGGACCCTCCGGGGAGCTGTTTTTT
-	TRBJ2-5	-	17	TRBV7-2	CASSLAGVGSTMETQYF	TGTGCCAGCAGCTTAGCAGGGGTGGGCAGTACTATGGAGACCCAGTACTTC
-	TRBJ2-7	-	14	TRBV10-3	CAISDPGPPYEQYF	TGTGCCATCAGTGATCCGGGTCCGCCCTACGAGCAGTACTTC
once	TRBJ2-7	TRBD1	16	TRBV28	CASSFRDRVIAYEQYF	TGTGCCAGCAGTTTCCGGGACAGGGTGATCGCCTACGAGCAGTACTTC
few	TRBJ1-4	TRBD1	15	TRBV4-1	CASSQDTGGWEKLFF	TGCGCCAGCAGCCAAGACACAGGGGGCTGGGAAAAACTGTTTTTT
-	TRBJ2-7	-	15	TRBV14	CASSPLGPLGHEQYF	TGTGCCAGCAGCCCTCTCGGCCCACTTGGGCACGAGCAGTACTTC
-	TRBJ2-5	-	13	TRBV9	CASSVEGFETQYF	TGTGCCAGCAGCGTAGAGGGGTTTGAGACCCAGTACTTC
-	TRBJ1-1	TRBD1	15	TRBV4-1	CASSRFDRGDTEAFF	TGCGCCAGCAGCCGATTTGACAGGGGCGACACTGAAGCTTTCTTT
-	TRBJ2-1	-	14	TRBV4-2	CASSPPGWANEQFF	TGTGCCAGCAGCCCCCCCGGATGGGCGAATGAGCAGTTCTTC
-	TRBJ1-6	-	15	TRBV19	CASSEGGGVSSPLHF	TGTGCCAGTAGTGAAGGGGGAGGGGTTAGCTCACCCCTCCACTTT
-	TRBJ1-2	TRBD1	13	TRBV12-3/TRBV12-4	CASGNRQGVGYTF	TGTGCCAGCGGGAACCGGCAGGGGGTGGGCTACACCTTC
-	TRBJ2-7	TRBD2	18	TRBV6-1	CASSEYLKASGRDYEQYF	TGTGCCAGCAGTGAATACCTCAAGGCTAGCGGGAGGGATTACGAGCAGTACTTC
-	TRBJ2-2	-	15	TRBV14	CASSPQQGIVGELFF	TGTGCCAGCAGCCCGCAACAGGGAATCGTCGGGGAGCTGTTTTTT